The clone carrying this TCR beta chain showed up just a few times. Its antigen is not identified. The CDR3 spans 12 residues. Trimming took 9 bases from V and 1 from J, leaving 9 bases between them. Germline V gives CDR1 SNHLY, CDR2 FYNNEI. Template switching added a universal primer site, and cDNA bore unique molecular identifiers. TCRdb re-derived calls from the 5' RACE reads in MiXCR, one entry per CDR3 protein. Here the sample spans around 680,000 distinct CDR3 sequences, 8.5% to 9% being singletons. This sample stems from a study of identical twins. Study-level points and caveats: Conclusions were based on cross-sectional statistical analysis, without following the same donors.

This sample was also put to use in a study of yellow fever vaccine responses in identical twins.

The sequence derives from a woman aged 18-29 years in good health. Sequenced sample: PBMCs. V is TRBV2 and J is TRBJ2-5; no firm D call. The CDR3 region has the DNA TGTGCCAGTTGGGGATCCCAAGAGACCCAGTACTTC. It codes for CASWGSQETQYF. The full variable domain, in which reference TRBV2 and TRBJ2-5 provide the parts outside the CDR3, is EPEVTQTPSHQVTQMGQEVILRCVPISNHLYFYWYRQILGQKVEFLVSFYNNEISEKSEIFDDQFSVERPDGSNFTLKIRSTKLEDSAMYFCASWGSQETQYFGPGTRLLVL.